What follows are 15 T cell receptor beta chains derived from one specimen sequenced in a study of T cell responses to AZD1222 COVID-19 vaccine (dated by TCRdb to 2020 to 2022). Explained via the paper, the time point label denotes: about 28 days (+/-7) after the second vaccine dose. Receptor amplification or capture employed the immunoSEQ multiplex PCR assay. TCRdb re-hosts the immuneACCESS table, in-frame sequences only. Its copies lack some clones; in the studies checked, an unresolved V gene accounts for under half of them, and the cause for the rest is not known. In this sample the table shows some 190,000 clones, more than 85% of which occur a single time. The ten largest clones capture more than 1.5% of the sample. The sample was peripheral blood, taken 28 days after the second AZD1222 dose. The receptors originated from an adult who received the AZD1222 COVID-19 vaccine.

This chain joins TRBV23-1 and TRBJ1-1; 8 nucleotides align to TRBD1. TRBV23-1 belongs to the ORF category, with a function that is uncertain. The J segment lost 7 bases and the V segment lost 0 bases, leaving 4 bases of the junction unmatched. This CDR3 comprises 14 residues. The CDR3 region is CASSQSTGVGEAFF. The CDR3 DNA sequence: TGCGCCAGCAGTCAATCGACAGGGGTTGGTGAAGCTTTCTTT.

This clone was recorded once. The rearrangement joins TRBV2 to TRBJ1-4; the D gene is possibly TRBD1 (5 bases). The CDR3 consists of 15 residues. The V gene's germline CDR1 is SNHLY and CDR2 FYNNEI. Trimming removed 4 bases at V and 2 bases at J, with 11 bases between. Written as DNA, the CDR3 is TGTGCCAGCAGTGCGAGGGGTCCGACTAATGAAAAACTGTTTTTT. Its protein product is CASSARGPTNEKLFF.

The chain links TRBV19 to TRBJ2-3; 8 nucleotides align to TRBD2. Germline-derived CDR1 and CDR2 are LNHDA and SQIVND (reference sequence). The CDR3 length is 18 residues. The junction had 12 bases not matched to a gene; V was cut back by 1 base and J by 3 bases. CDR3 nucleotide sequence: TGTGCCAGTAGTATAGGCGGGGGGTCCCCCCGGGGGACAGATACGCAGTATTTT. It encodes CASSIGGGSPRGTDTQYF.

The gene calls are TRBV5-5 and TRBJ2-7; D tentatively reads TRBD1 or TRBD2 (6 bases each). This CDR3 is built from 15 residues. V was pared by 6 bases and J by 7 bases, with 23 bases between. Germline CDR1 SGHKS, CDR2 YYEKEE (reference sequence). The CDR3 DNA sequence: TGTGCCAGCAACGAGCGGAAGGGGGGTTCACGGGAGCAGTACTTC. Translating it yields CASNERKGGSREQYF.

The chain couples TRBV11-2 to TRBJ1-2, with 7 bases that match TRBD1. CDR3 length equals 15 residues. Germline loops: CDR1 SGHAT, CDR2 FQNNGV. V was pared by 4 bases and J by 9 bases, with 14 bases of the junction left unmatched. The CDR3 spells CASSSDRDSLGSYTF. CDR3 DNA sequence: TGTGCCAGCAGCTCAGACCGGGACAGCCTCGGAAGCTACACCTTC.

The J gene is TRBJ2-7, the V gene TRBV5-1; 7 bases are shared with TRBD2. CDR3 length: 14 amino acids. Losses at the gene ends were 3 bases for V and 3 bases for J; bases not matched to a gene: 6. Germline CDR1 reads SGHRS; CDR2 reads YFSETQ. The CDR3 loop is CASSSGGWVYEQYF. The CDR3 coding sequence is TGCGCCAGCAGCTCGGGGGGTTGGGTCTACGAGCAGTACTTC.

The chain employs TRBV24-1 and TRBJ2-1; 9 bases agree with TRBD1. J was trimmed by 6 bases and V by 4 bases; bases with no gene match: 9. This CDR3 region has 16 residues. CDR1 is KGHDR and CDR2 is SFDVKD in the germline V gene. Here the CDR3 DNA reads TGTGCCACCAGTGACCGGGGACAGGGTAAAGTCAATGAGCAGTTCTTC. Residues: CATSDRGQGKVNEQFF.

About this clone: Within the sample, other DNA sequences also encode this same CDR3. The J gene is TRBJ1-5, the V gene TRBV7-9; no clear D. This CDR3 spans 12 amino acids. Deletions cut 3 bases from V and 4 bases from J, with 4 bases between. Germline V gene sequence: CDR1 SEHNR, CDR2 FQNEAQ (reference sequence). Here the CDR3 DNA reads TGTGCCAGCAGCTTGGGTAATCAGCCCCAGCATTTT. As protein: CASSLGNQPQHF.

This clone turned up a few times. The chain's CDR3 is CASSQVPEANYGYTF. CDR3 coding DNA: TGTGCCAGCAGCCAGGTCCCCGAAGCTAACTATGGCTACACCTTC. This chain joins TRBV3-1 (or the pseudogene TRBV3-2) and TRBJ1-2; D is unclear. The CDR3 contains 15 residues. V lost 3 bases and J lost 0, with 11 bases in between. In germline, CDR1 is LGHDT, CDR2 YNNKEL (reference sequence).

This clone showed up just a few times. The DNA for the CDR3 is TGTGCCAGCTCACTGCGACTACCGGGACTAGCGGGGGGGCACTACAATGAGCAGTTCTTC. It encodes CASSLRLPGLAGGHYNEQFF. The genes are TRBV18 and TRBJ2-1; 16 bases map to TRBD2. J gave up 3 bases and V 4 bases, and 12 bases lay outside the gene matches. The CDR3 consists of 20 residues. CDR1 is KGHSH and CDR2 is LQKENI in the germline V gene.

This chain links TRBV5-1 with TRBJ2-5, with D possibly matching TRBD1 (6 bases). The CDR3 has 15 amino acids. CDR1 and CDR2 (germline): SGHRS, YFSETQ. Trimming left V 2 bases short and J 2 bases short, with 13 bases between. The CDR3 reads CASSLGGQIQETQYF. The CDR3 DNA is TGCGCCAGCAGCTTAGGTGGACAGATACAAGAGACCCAGTACTTC.

This chain joins TRBV28 and TRBJ2-3, with 9 bases identical to TRBD2. This CDR3 has 16 amino acids. Unmatched junction bases numbered 4, after V lost 3 bases and J lost 0 bases. CDR1 is MDHEN, CDR2 SYDVKM, per germline. The CDR3 DNA reads as TGTGCCAGCAGTTTTCAGCGGGGGGCTAGCACAGATACGCAGTATTTT. Its protein product is CASSFQRGASTDTQYF.

V gene TRBV9 combines with J gene TRBJ2-1; 7 nucleotides line up with TRBD2. Germline assignment: CDR1 SGDLS and CDR2 YYNGEE. The CDR3 extends over 14 amino acids. V trimming: 4 bases; J trimming: 4 bases; junction bases outside the gene matches: 5. The CDR3 DNA sequence: TGTGCCAGCAGCACAACGGGAGGATACAATGAGCAGTTCTTC. This translates into CASSTTGGYNEQFF. Using reference TRBV9 and TRBJ2-1 for the parts outside the CDR3, the full variable domain is DSGVTQTPKHLITATGQRVTLRCSPRSGDLSVYWYQQSLDQGLQFLIQYYNGEERAKGNILERFSAQQFPDLHSELNLSSLELGDSALYFCASSTTGGYNEQFFGPGTRLTVL.

The chain recombines TRBV2 with TRBJ2-4; 9 nucleotides match TRBD2. Trimming took 6 bases from V and 6 from J; bases not matched to a gene: 12. CDR1 and CDR2 (germline): SNHLY, FYNNEI. The CDR3 spans 16 residues. This chain's CDR3 is CASRAVAGEGGNIQYF. The CDR3 DNA reads as TGTGCCAGCAGGGCGGTAGCGGGGGAAGGTGGAAACATTCAGTACTTC.

CDR3 sequence: CATKDLNYGYTF. The CDR3 DNA reads as TGTGCCACTAAGGACCTTAACTATGGCTACACCTTC. The V and J genes are TRBV6-5 and TRBJ1-2; D gene unclear. Germline V CDR1 and CDR2: MNHEY, SVGAGI. V shed 10 bases and J shed 1 base, with 10 bases lying between them. The CDR3 spans 12 residues.